This TCR beta chain was identified in a study of blood T cell repertoires in COVID-19. Across the study: The analysed material was cDNA or gDNA that came from T cells, B-cell-depleted T cells, or PBMCs.

The table came from immunoSEQ multiplex PCR; TCRdb's copy has only in-frame clones and leaves some out. The sample lists 200,000 to 300,000 clones, approximately 87% occurring once. In germline, CDR1 is MNHEY, CDR2 SMNVEV (reference sequence). The length of the CDR3 is 13 residues. V gave up 2 bases and J gave up 5 bases, with 9 bases separating them. The rearrangement uses TRBV27 and TRBJ2-5; D is unclear. The TCR was taken from a woman aged 40 to 50 who had recovered from COVID-19. Source material: peripheral blood. This CDR3 reads CASSLRASETQYF. The CDR3 nucleotides read TGTGCCAGCAGTTTAAGAGCCTCGGAGACCCAGTACTTC.